Listed here are 31 T cell receptor beta chains from one sample, sequenced in a study of post-analysis software for immune sequencing data. Study results and caveats: About five TRBV segments, including TRBV5-6, TRBV5-1 and TRBV20-1, were more frequent in patients than controls.

Libraries were made from TCR beta cDNA, and they carried unique molecular identifiers. One entry per CDR3 protein results from TCRdb running MiXCR on the PCR reads. This table has 400,000 to 500,000 distinct CDR3 sequences, 30% to 40% appearing once. Antigen specificity for these receptors is unknown. The source material was blood. All receptors come from a girl aged 2-10 years with multiple sclerosis.

This clonotype came up a few times. The V call is TRBV24-1, the J call TRBJ1-2, with TRBD1 identical over 7 bases. J lost 4 bases, V lost 3 bases, and 10 bases had no gene match. CDR3 length: 16 amino acids. CDR1 and CDR2 (germline): KGHDR, SFDVKD. The CDR3 nucleotides are TGTGCCACCAGTGATCAGACACAGGGGACGAGCTATGGCTACACCTTC. Translation gives CATSDQTQGTSYGYTF.

CDR3 coding DNA: TGTGCCAGCAGTTATCTTACTAGCAATCAGCCCCAGCATTTT. It yields the protein CASSYLTSNQPQHF. V gene TRBV6-6 combines with J gene TRBJ1-5; D ambiguous. The CDR3 is made up of 14 amino acids. Per the germline V gene, CDR1 is MNHNY and CDR2 is SVGAGI (reference sequence). Trimming stripped 3 bases from V and 0 bases from J, with 6 bases between.

The gene calls are TRBV9 and TRBJ2-3; possible D gene TRBD1, 5 bases. V lost 0 bases and J 2 bases, leaving 7 bases between the germline ends. The CDR3 contains 14 residues. Germline values: CDR1 SGDLS, CDR2 YYNGEE. The CDR3 coding sequence is TGTGCCAGCAGCGTAGGGGGCGTCACAGATACGCAGTATTTT. Protein product: CASSVGGVTDTQYF.

The CDR3 sequence is CASSSFQADNEQFF. The CDR3 DNA is TGTGCCAGCAGCTCGTTTCAGGCCGACAATGAGCAGTTCTTC. The J gene is TRBJ2-1, the V gene TRBV27; unclear D gene. Germline V gene sequence: CDR1 MNHEY, CDR2 SMNVEV (reference sequence). V gave up 6 bases and J gave up 5 bases, with 14 bases separating them. The CDR3 consists of 14 residues.

This clonotype was counted between two and nine times. The chain employs TRBV18 and TRBJ2-1; the D call may be TRBD1 or TRBD2 (5 bases each). The CDR3 is made up of 17 amino acids. CDR1 KGHSH and CDR2 LQKENI come from the germline V gene. V dropped 1 base and J dropped 4 bases, with 17 bases sitting between them. CDR3 nucleotide sequence: TGTGCCAGCTCACCACGTCGGGGCCTCCTTCGGTACAATGAGCAGTTCTTC. Translating gives CASSPRRGLLRYNEQFF.

The V gene is TRBV2, the J gene TRBJ2-5, with D possibly TRBD2 on 6 matching bases. The germline V gene encodes CDR1 SNHLY and CDR2 FYNNEI. This CDR3 is 13 amino acids long. V shed 7 bases and J shed 3 bases, with 12 bases lying between them. DNA of the CDR3: TGTGCCAGCACACCCGGGAGAAAAGAGACCCAGTACTTC. As protein: CASTPGRKETQYF.

The J gene is TRBJ1-1, the V gene TRBV5-8; D might be TRBD1 (6 bases). Germline loops: CDR1 SGHTS, CDR2 YDEGEE. The V end was cut by 4 bases, the J end by 3 bases, with 19 bases between. CDR3 length equals 16 residues. The CDR3 DNA reads as TGTGCCAGCAGCCTAAACTTTGGGGGGCAGGACACTGAAGCTTTCTTT. It yields the protein CASSLNFGGQDTEAFF.

The chain couples TRBV6-6 to TRBJ2-1; 10 nucleotides line up with TRBD2. Germline V gene sequence: CDR1 MNHNY, CDR2 SVGAGI (reference sequence). The length of the CDR3 is 13 residues. V shed 7 bases, J shed 8 bases, and the junction held 5 bases outside the gene matches. The CDR3 DNA is TGTGCCAGCACCGAGCGGGGGGGATATGAGCAGTTCTTC. Translated: CASTERGGYEQFF.

The rearrangement joins TRBV5-1 to TRBJ1-5; perhaps TRBD1 as D (5 bases). The germline CDR1 and CDR2 sequences are SGHRS and YFSETQ. V was cut by 3 bases and J by 1 base, with 14 bases left in between. CDR3 length: 16 amino acids. The CDR3 DNA sequence: TGCGCCAGCAGCTCCCCGGACACGTTCAGCAATCAGCCCCAGCATTTT. Translated, it gives CASSSPDTFSNQPQHF.

This clonotype has more than one count but fewer than ten. The CDR3 here is CASSPLGLRSYEQYF. CDR3 nucleotides: TGCGCCAGCAGCCCGCTGGGACTACGCTCCTACGAGCAGTACTTC. The V call is TRBV4-1, the J call TRBJ2-7, with 7 positions matching TRBD2. CDR1 MGHRA and CDR2 YSYEKL come from the germline V gene. The CDR3 is made up of 15 amino acids. The junction had 6 bases not matched to a gene; V was cut back by 4 bases and J by 0 bases.

The CDR3 sequence: CSVAGQPSYEQYF. The CDR3 DNA is TGCAGCGTTGCCGGACAGCCTTCCTACGAGCAGTACTTC. V usage is TRBV29-1 and J usage is TRBJ2-7, with D perhaps matching TRBD1 (6 bases). The CDR3 sequence is 13 residues long. The V end was cut by 4 bases, the J end by 1 base, with 11 bases between. The germline V gene encodes CDR1 SQVTM and CDR2 ANQGSEA.

V and J are TRBV28 and TRBJ2-1; a weak D match, TRBD1 (5 bases). This CDR3 region has 15 residues. Germline V gene sequence: CDR1 MDHEN, CDR2 SYDVKM. V lost 3 bases to trimming and J lost 8 bases, with 17 bases between them. As DNA, the CDR3 is TGTGCCAGCAGTTTGTACCAGGGCGGCTTCGATGAGCAGTTCTTC. This sequence encodes CASSLYQGGFDEQFF.

This clonotype has a handful of counts. V usage is TRBV28 and J usage is TRBJ2-7; D is perhaps TRBD1 or TRBD2 (5 bases each). Germline V gene sequence: CDR1 MDHEN, CDR2 SYDVKM. CDR3 size: 12 residues. Trimming left V 5 bases short and J 7 bases short, with 12 bases between. CDR3 nucleotide sequence: TGTGCCAGCAGTCCCGCGTGGGGGGAGCAGTACTTC. Translated, it gives CASSPAWGEQYF.

This clonotype was counted only a few times. This chain uses TRBV9 with TRBJ2-7, with 13 positions matching TRBD2. CDR3 size: 16 residues. Germline CDR1 is SGDLS and CDR2 is YYNGEE. J lost 3 bases, V lost 4 bases, and 7 bases had no gene match. Here the CDR3 reads CASSPQGTSGVYEQYF. CDR3 bases: TGTGCCAGCAGCCCCCAGGGGACTAGCGGGGTCTACGAGCAGTACTTC.

This clonotype appeared a few times. This sequence joins TRBV12-3 or TRBV12-4 and TRBJ1-1; a weak D match, TRBD1 (5 bases). The CDR3 covers 14 residues. V lost 4 bases and J lost 1, with 10 bases in between. The CDR3 reads CASSSFTGNTEAFF. The CDR3, as DNA: TGTGCCAGCAGTTCCTTTACAGGGAACACTGAAGCTTTCTTT.

The chain carries TRBV12-3 or TRBV12-4 and TRBJ2-7; D call uncertain. This CDR3 is built from 12 residues. The ends were cut back, 8 bases at V and 4 bases at J, with 12 bases in the middle. CDR3 sequence (DNA): TGTGCCAGCTCCCCGACCATTTACGAGCAGTACTTC. Translated: CASSPTIYEQYF.

This clonotype came up a few times. This sequence joins TRBV10-3 and TRBJ1-2, with 9 bases fitting TRBD1. The germline gives CDR1 ENHRY, CDR2 SYGVKD. V lost 7 bases and J lost 4; bases outside the gene matches: 13. The CDR3 totals 16 residues. The CDR3 sequence is CAITDLSQGAAYGYTF. CDR3 nucleotide sequence: TGTGCCATCACCGACCTTTCACAGGGGGCGGCCTATGGCTACACCTTC.

This clonotype was counted a few times. This CDR3 is CAISDLQGEAFF. CDR3 bases: TGTGCCATCAGTGACTTACAAGGTGAAGCTTTCTTT. The chain is built from TRBV10-3 and TRBJ1-1; D is ambiguous. From germline, CDR1 is ENHRY and CDR2 SYGVKD. The CDR3 length is 12 residues. The germline V and J ends were trimmed by 3 bases and 7 bases, with 9 bases remaining between them.

This chain uses TRBV7-9 with TRBJ2-5; 7 bases are shared with TRBD1. TRBJ2-7 explains the end of the DNA better; the J call may be wrong. Germline CDR1 is SEHNR and CDR2 is FQNEAQ (reference sequence). The CDR3 covers 15 residues. The CDR3 here is CASSPTGTACYEQYF. The CDR3 DNA sequence: TGTGCCAGCAGTCCAACCGGGACAGCTTGCTACGAGCAGTACTTC.

This clonotype was counted a few times. One end of the junction does not line up with germline, which may come from a read error. V gene TRBV7-7 combines with J gene TRBJ2-7, with no clear D. Germline assignment: CDR1 SSHAT and CDR2 FNYEAQ (reference sequence). CDR3 length: 15 residues. The CDR3 loop is CASSLLEQKTYEQYF. CDR3 bases: TGTGCTAGCAGCCTACTCGAACAGAAAACCTACGAGCAGTACTTC.

The CDR3 loop reads CSARDEKLFF. For the CDR3, the DNA is TGCAGTGCTAGAGATGAAAAACTGTTTTTT. V and J are TRBV20-1 and TRBJ1-4, with D unclear. The CDR3 covers 10 residues. With 0 bases removed from V and 7 bases from J, the gap between germline ends came to 0 bases. The germline V gene encodes CDR1 DFQATT and CDR2 SNEGSKA (reference sequence).

There are a few counts of this clonotype. The J gene is TRBJ2-3, the V gene TRBV6-1; tentative D call: TRBD2 (5 bases). Germline CDR1 and CDR2: MNHNS and SASEGT. Between the trimmed V and J ends, which lost 1 base and 5 bases, there was a span of 10 bases. The CDR3 runs to 14 residues. The DNA of the CDR3 is TGTGCCAGCAGTGAAGTTGGGGAGAAAGATACGCAGTATTTT. Translated: CASSEVGEKDTQYF.

The CDR3 here is CASSPNSLAGSSYNEQFF. The CDR3, as DNA: TGTGCCAGCAGCCCAAACTCACTAGCGGGGAGCTCCTACAATGAGCAGTTCTTC. This chain connects TRBV7-3 to TRBJ2-1; 10 positions agree with TRBD2. CDR3 length: 18 amino acids. From germline, CDR1 is SGHTA and CDR2 FQGTGA. After removal of 5 bases from V and 0 bases from J, the junction contained 10 bases not matched to a gene.

The J gene is TRBJ1-5, the V gene TRBV28; no firm D call. The germline gives CDR1 MDHEN, CDR2 SYDVKM. The CDR3 is 11 residues long. The germline V and J ends were trimmed by 2 bases and 6 bases, with 2 bases remaining between them. The CDR3 DNA sequence: TGTGCCAGCAGTTTAACTCAGCCCCAGCATTTT. As protein: CASSLTQPQHF.

This clonotype was counted a few times. The chain carries TRBV6-6 and TRBJ2-5; no clear D gene. The J call may be in error: the DNA end matches TRBJ2-7 better. This CDR3 contains 13 residues. Germline V gives CDR1 MNHNY, CDR2 SVGAGI (reference sequence). CDR3 residues: CASSPGQVYEQYF. As DNA, the CDR3 is TGTGCCAGCAGCCCGGGCCAGGTCTACGAGCAGTACTTC.

This rearrangement joins TRBV27 to TRBJ1-6, with 8 bases fitting TRBD1. The CDR3 runs 16 residues. Germline CDR1 MNHEY, CDR2 SMNVEV (reference sequence). Trimming cost V 1 base and J 9 bases; bases outside gene matches: 8. In nucleotides, the CDR3 is TGTGCCAGCAGTTTATTAGCAGGGGGCCCGGTTTCACCCCTCCACTTT. It specifies CASSLLAGGPVSPLHF.

A word on this clonotype: A junction boundary mismatches the germline segment, possibly from a read error. This chain uses TRBV29-1 with TRBJ2-3, with D perhaps matching TRBD1 (5 bases). The end of the DNA is better explained by TRBJ1-5, so the J call may be wrong. The germline V gene has CDR1 SQVTM and CDR2 ANQGSEA. This CDR3 has 16 amino acids. CDR3 in DNA: TGCAGCGCTGAAGGACAACCCAACACTCCCACAGATACGCAGCATTTT. This gives the protein CSAEGQPNTPTDTQHF.

This clonotype appeared a few times. The rearrangement links TRBV27 to TRBJ2-7; TRBD1 is a possible D gene (6 bases). Trimming pared 6 bases from V and 4 bases from J, leaving 22 bases between. CDR1 and CDR2 (germline): MNHEY, SMNVEV (reference sequence). The length of the CDR3 is 16 residues. The CDR3 nucleotides are TGTGCCAGCAGCTCCAACCGACAGGTTAGGGGGTACGAGCAGTACTTC. It translates to CASSSNRQVRGYEQYF.

The chain combines TRBV11-2 with TRBJ2-1; D is possibly TRBD1 (5 bases). The CDR3 has 13 amino acids. V was clipped by 7 bases and J by 2 bases, with 9 bases between them. Germline assignment: CDR1 SGHAT and CDR2 FQNNGV. This CDR3 is CASTMGPYNEQFF. CDR3 DNA: TGTGCCAGCACTATGGGGCCCTACAATGAGCAGTTCTTC.

There are a few counts of this clonotype. This chain connects TRBV6-5 to TRBJ2-1; D unclear. The germline V gene encodes CDR1 MNHEY and CDR2 SVGAGI. V was trimmed by 0 bases and J by 3 bases, leaving 12 bases between them. The CDR3 has 16 amino acids. CDR3 region: CASSYSKRNSYNEQFF. In DNA form, the CDR3 reads TGTGCCAGCAGTTACTCGAAGAGGAACAGCTACAATGAGCAGTTCTTC.

The V and J genes are TRBV7-8 and TRBJ1-6, with a tentative D call TRBD1 (6 bases). The CDR3 is made up of 14 amino acids. Trimming left V 2 bases short and J 7 bases short, with 9 bases between. The germline gives CDR1 SGHVS, CDR2 FQNEAQ. This CDR3 is CASSLQGNNSPLHF. The CDR3 nucleotides are TGTGCCAGCAGCTTACAGGGGAACAATTCACCCCTCCACTTT.